This TCR beta chain was sequenced in a study of blood T cells in healthy people across ages. A second PCR, run for about 7 to 11 cycles, used a sample-barcoded 5' primer plus a J-beta primer mix. One entry per CDR3 protein, called by TCRdb with MiXCR from the 5' RACE reads. The sample consists of some 1,500,000 distinct CDR3 sequences, about 45% of them appearing once. The receptor's source is a woman in her late teens or twenties in good health. Sequenced input: blood.

The CDR3 sequence is CASLSDLRQYNYGYTF. CDR3 DNA: TGTGCCAGTTTATCCGATTTGAGACAGTATAACTATGGCTACACCTTC. The rearrangement uses TRBV28 and TRBJ1-2; possible D gene TRBD1, 5 bases. V shed 9 bases and J shed 1 base, with 21 bases lying between them. This CDR3 is built from 16 residues. Germline assignment: CDR1 MDHEN and CDR2 SYDVKM.